The 5 T cell receptor beta chains reported below all come from one sample, sequenced in a study of T-cell memory formation after mild COVID-19. TCRdb independently ran MiXCR on the 5' RACE reads; one entry per CDR3 protein. The table includes around 300,000 distinct CDR3 sequences, 19% detected once. Sequencing was performed on PBMCs or a T cell subset sorted from them (not recorded which). These receptors all come from a man aged 18 to 29 who had mild COVID-19 (a few samples of this study predate the infection). Cell type and time point are not known.

This clonotype has just a few counts. The V gene is TRBV20-1, the J gene TRBJ1-1; no definite D call. The CDR3 contains 14 residues. Germline V CDR1 and CDR2: DFQATT, SNEGSKA (reference sequence). V dropped 0 bases and J dropped 6 bases, with 14 bases sitting between them. CDR3 in amino acids: CSARESPVISEAFF. For the CDR3, the DNA is TGCAGTGCTAGAGAATCGCCTGTGATCTCTGAAGCTTTCTTT.

This chain joins TRBV29-1 and TRBJ2-1, with 9 bases that match TRBD1. Germline CDR1 is SQVTM and CDR2 is ANQGSEA. The CDR3 is 13 amino acids. J was trimmed by 5 bases and V by 6 bases; bases with no gene match: 5. CDR3 region: CSVSRTGDNEQFF. The CDR3 DNA reads TGCAGCGTATCAAGGACAGGGGACAATGAGCAGTTCTTC.

The rearrangement uses TRBV6-5 and TRBJ2-5, with 13 bases aligning to TRBD2. The CDR3 has 16 residues. Losses at the gene ends were 5 bases for V and 5 bases for J; bases not matched to a gene: 8. The V gene's germline CDR1 is MNHEY and CDR2 SVGAGI. CDR3 nucleotides: TGTGCCAGCAGTACCCGACTAGCGGGGGGAAGGGAGACCCAGTACTTC. Protein product: CASSTRLAGGRETQYF.

A word on this clonotype: This may come from a read error, since a much larger clone is one base off. V and J are TRBV7-3 and TRBJ2-6; no firm D call. Per germline, CDR1 SGHTA and CDR2 FQGTGA. The CDR3 length is 15 residues. Between the trimmed V and J ends, which lost 5 bases and 3 bases, there was a span of 11 bases. The CDR3 DNA sequence: TGTGCCAGCAGCAAACAGAGCTATGGGGCCAACGTCCTGACTTTC. As protein: CASSKQSYGANVLTF.

V and J are TRBV15 and TRBJ2-1; D might be TRBD2 (5 bases). Germline lookup yields CDR1 LNHNV and CDR2 YYDKDF (reference sequence). The CDR3 length is 16 residues. V lost 5 bases, J lost 6 bases, and 20 bases lay in between. The CDR3 DNA reads as TGTGCCACCAGCCCGCCGCGGAGGTTTGATGTCAATGAGCAGTTCTTC. Amino acids: CATSPPRRFDVNEQFF.